This T cell receptor beta chain originates from a study of blood T cells in healthy people across ages. Germline lookup yields CDR1 LGHNA and CDR2 YNFKEQ. The length of the CDR3 is 16 residues. Combining a sample-barcoded 5' primer with a J-beta primer mix, a second PCR ran for roughly 7 to 12 cycles. Every cDNA was tagged by a template-switch adaptor with 12 random nucleotides. TCRdb recomputed calls from the 5' RACE reads with MiXCR, one row per CDR3 protein. The sample contains 1.5 million to 1.9 million distinct CDR3 sequences, approximately 43% of which appear only once. The source material was blood. The source of this sequence is a woman between 18 and 29 years old in good health. The chain has TRBV4-2 and TRBJ2-4; D is possibly TRBD1 (5 bases). The closer fit of TRBJ2-7 to the DNA end suggests the J call may be wrong. CDR3 in DNA: TGTGCCAGCAGCCAAGGTGGACAACGCAGCTCCTACGAGCAGTACTTC. Amino acid sequence: CASSQGGQRSSYEQYF.